The sequence of this TCR beta chain was determined in a study of T cells after yellow fever vaccination. V lost 5 bases and J 3 bases, leaving 16 bases between the germline ends. In germline, CDR1 is SGHTA, CDR2 FQGTGA. The CDR3 length is 15 residues. TCRdb itself ran the 5' RACE reads through MiXCR, one entry per CDR3 protein. The repertoire holds 300,000 to 350,000 distinct CDR3 sequences, around 4.5% seen once, with around 19% in the top ten. At least ten counts were recorded for this clonotype. The sample was PBMCs, taken 15 days after the yellow fever booster vaccination. This rearrangement joins TRBV7-3 to TRBJ1-2; D might be TRBD1 (6 bases). The clonotype originates from a man aged 18 to 30 who received the YFV17D yellow fever vaccine. CDR3 in amino acids: CASSATGRLDYGYTF. The CDR3 DNA follows: TGTGCCAGCAGCGCAACAGGGCGTTTGGACTATGGCTACACCTTC.